Presented here are 14 T cell receptor beta chains from one specimen sequenced in a study of blood T cell repertoires in COVID-19. Clones were read by immunoSEQ multiplex PCR, and TCRdb kept only the in-frame ones, dropping some. The sample lists 20,000 to 25,000 clones, approximately 80% occurring once. Sequences were obtained from peripheral blood. Source of these receptors: an older man with active or convalescent COVID-19.

The J gene is TRBJ2-1, the V gene TRBV7-8; 13 nucleotides agree with TRBD2. The CDR3 contains 16 residues. Germline CDR1 reads SGHVS; CDR2 reads FQNEAQ. Unmatched junction bases numbered 14, after V lost 5 bases and J lost 13 bases. The DNA of the CDR3 is TGTGCCAGCAGCACTCCGGGACTAGCGGGGACCGGGGAACAGTTCTTC. It codes for CASSTPGLAGTGEQFF.

The rearrangement joins TRBV3-1 (or the pseudogene TRBV3-2) to TRBJ1-1; 12 nucleotides match TRBD1. The CDR3 consists of 14 residues. The trim removed 1 base at V and 8 bases at J, leaving 2 bases unmatched. Per germline, CDR1 LGHDT and CDR2 YNNKEL (reference sequence). CDR3 nucleotides: TGTGCCAGCAGCCAAGGGGGACAGGGGGCCGAAGCTTTCTTT. Its translation is CASSQGGQGAEAFF.

The chain combines TRBV27 with TRBJ2-3; maybe TRBD1 (6 bases). Germline V gives CDR1 MNHEY, CDR2 SMNVEV (reference sequence). The CDR3 loop spans 17 amino acids. V lost 1 base and J 2 bases, leaving 16 bases between the germline ends. CDR3 sequence: CASSLYQTGTYTDTQYF. DNA for the CDR3: TGTGCCAGCAGTTTATACCAGACAGGTACCTACACAGATACGCAGTATTTT.

The count of this clone is one. The rearrangement links TRBV3-1 (or the pseudogene TRBV3-2) to TRBJ2-5; TRBD1 aligns across 7 bases. Looked up from germline, CDR1 is LGHDT and CDR2 is YNNKEL (reference sequence). The CDR3 has 13 amino acids. V shed 7 bases, J shed 3 bases, and the junction held 5 bases outside the gene matches. This CDR3 is CASTGQTKETQYF. As DNA, the CDR3 is TGTGCCAGCACGGGACAGACCAAAGAGACCCAGTACTTC.

The genes are TRBV7-2 and TRBJ1-6; 8 nucleotides line up with TRBD1. There are 15 residues in the CDR3. J lost 7 bases, V lost 4 bases, and 6 bases had no gene match. Germline loops: CDR1 SGHTA, CDR2 FQGNSA. For the CDR3, the DNA is TGTGCCAGCAGCTCACAGGGGGGAAACAATTCACCCCTCCACTTT. Amino acid sequence: CASSSQGGNNSPLHF.

The chain uses TRBV2 and TRBJ2-7; weak D call: TRBD1 (5 bases). Germline loops: CDR1 SNHLY, CDR2 FYNNEI. The CDR3 consists of 13 residues. V lost 5 bases and J 0 bases, leaving 8 bases between the germline ends. CDR3 DNA sequence: TGTGCCAGCAGTATTGGGGCCTCCTACGAGCAGTACTTC. It translates to CASSIGASYEQYF.

The chain's CDR3 is CASSGMTGSGTEAFF. CDR3 coding DNA: TGTGCCAGCAGCGGAATGACAGGGTCGGGCACTGAAGCTTTCTTT. V usage is TRBV7-8 and J usage is TRBJ1-1; TRBD1 matches 7 bases. The CDR3 has 15 residues. CDR1 and CDR2 from the germline V gene are SGHVS and FQNEAQ. After removal of 5 bases from V and 4 bases from J, the junction contained 10 bases not matched to a gene.

V gene TRBV6-7 combines with J gene TRBJ1-2; TRBD1 aligns across 8 bases. TRBV6-7 is given ORF status, its function remaining uncertain. The CDR3 sequence is 17 residues long. V lost 0 bases and J lost 4; bases outside the gene matches: 10. Here the CDR3 reads CASSYSDRVGIGYGYTF. The DNA of the CDR3 is TGTGCCAGCAGTTACTCGGACAGGGTAGGGATCGGCTATGGCTACACCTTC.

The chain joins TRBV7-9 to TRBJ1-6, with 7 nucleotides matching TRBD1. The CDR3 runs 15 residues. Per the germline V gene, CDR1 is SEHNR and CDR2 is FQNEAQ (reference sequence). The V segment lost 1 base and the J segment 7 bases; nucleotides outside the gene matches: 4. The CDR3 DNA sequence: TGTGCCAGCAGCTTAGTAGGGGACAGCAATTCACCCCTCCACTTT. Translated, it gives CASSLVGDSNSPLHF.

The V call is TRBV9, the J call TRBJ2-5, with no clear D. The CDR3 runs to 14 residues. Germline V gives CDR1 SGDLS, CDR2 YYNGEE. The V gene lost 4 bases and the J gene lost 2 bases, with 12 bases spanning the gap. The CDR3: CASSLVESQETQYF. For the CDR3, the DNA is TGTGCCAGCAGCCTAGTAGAGAGTCAAGAGACCCAGTACTTC. The full variable domain, rest sourced from reference TRBV9 and TRBJ2-5, is DSGVTQTPKHLITATGQRVTLRCSPRSGDLSVYWYQQSLDQGLQFLIQYYNGEERAKGNILERFSAQQFPDLHSELNLSSLELGDSALYFCASSLVESQETQYFGPGTRLLVL.

This chain joins TRBV2 and TRBJ2-5; D gene ambiguous. CDR3 length: 11 amino acids. Per the germline V gene, CDR1 is SNHLY and CDR2 is FYNNEI. V lost 7 bases, J lost 9 bases, and 12 bases lay in between. The CDR3 region is CASTLISAQYF. In nucleotides, the CDR3 is TGTGCCAGCACCTTGATTTCGGCCCAGTACTTC.

The chain joins TRBV3-1 (or the pseudogene TRBV3-2) to TRBJ1-2; D remains unclear. The CDR3 is made up of 11 amino acids. Germline V gives CDR1 LGHDT, CDR2 YNNKEL (reference sequence). V lost 4 bases to trimming and J lost 5 bases, with 5 bases between them. CDR3 residues: CASSRGYGYTF. CDR3 sequence (DNA): TGTGCCAGCAGCCGCGGTTATGGCTACACCTTC.

This clone was counted a few times. The chain joins TRBV29-1 to TRBJ2-1, with D unresolved. Germline V CDR1 and CDR2: SQVTM, ANQGSEA. The V gene lost 5 bases and the J gene lost 10 bases, with 9 bases spanning the gap. The CDR3 runs to 10 residues. The CDR3 nucleotides are TGCAGCGTTTCATTCAGGGAGCAGTTCTTC. Its protein is CSVSFREQFF.

This chain joins TRBV6-5 and TRBJ2-7, with 8 bases matching TRBD1. This CDR3 comprises 15 residues. V shed 6 bases, J shed 1 base, and the junction held 8 bases outside the gene matches. Germline V lookup: CDR1 MNHEY, CDR2 SVGAGI. CDR3 region: CASSREQGGSYEQYF. DNA for the CDR3: TGTGCCAGCAGCCGGGAACAGGGGGGATCCTACGAGCAGTACTTC.